In this sample, the clone carrying this T cell receptor beta chain turned up many times. Its antigen is undetermined. The CDR3 contains 15 residues. The V gene end was trimmed by 0 bases and the J gene end by 0 bases; junction bases not matched to a gene: 0. Looked up from germline, CDR1 is SGHDT and CDR2 is YYEEEE. 5'RACE primed from the constant segment yielded TCR alpha and TCR beta cDNA libraries bearing sample barcodes and UMIs. TCRdb recomputed calls from the 5' RACE reads with MiXCR, one row per CDR3 protein. The sample consists of a few hundred thousand distinct CDR3 sequences, around a tenth of them appearing once. These data belong to a study of T-cell memory formation after mild COVID-19. The study, taken as a whole, reports: Shrinking CD4+ clones resided mostly in CM and EM, and CD8+ ones in EMRA. Pre-infection memory showed some responding clones, and this suggested that cross-reactive memory joined.

The receptor comes from a man between 18 and 35 years old who had mild COVID-19 (a few samples of this study predate the infection). Cell type and time point are not known. The chain employs TRBV5-6 and TRBJ2-3; 8 bases are a match to TRBD2. Input material: PBMCs or a T cell subset sorted from them (not recorded which). In DNA form, the CDR3 reads TGTGCCAGCAGCTTGGCTAGCGGGAGCACAGATACGCAGTATTTT. Translated, it gives CASSLASGSTDTQYF.